This T cell receptor beta chain was retrieved from a study of low-dose radiotherapy and immunotherapy resistance in tumors (dated by TCRdb to 2021 to 2024). In terms of the full investigation: In Cohort 1, 0.5 Gy per fraction was delivered every 2 weeks, and a total PTV dose of 6.5 Gy was prescribed. Randomization of trial participants into treatment groups was not performed. Cyclophosphamide 200 mg/m2 was administered intravenously every two weeks, one day before each radiation and immunotherapy administration. The translational analysis covered eight patients: three from the first dose cohort and the first five from the second dose cohort. Patients in Cohort 2 were given 1 Gy per fraction every two weeks, for a total of 13 Gy across 26 weeks. Aspirin 300 mg was taken orally once daily by patients for four cycles, starting on cycle 1 day 1. Nivolumab and ipilimumab were both given intravenously, with nivolumab at a 240 mg flat dose every two weeks and ipilimumab at 1 mg/kg every six weeks.

Remarks on this clonotype: What this receptor recognizes is not known. One base away there is no much larger clone; base qualities are not given.

The donors took part in RACIN, a single-arm, phase I, dose-escalation trial that combined nivolumab, ipilimumab, aspirin, low-dose cyclophosphamide and low-dose radiotherapy. Patients were eligible if they had advanced solid tumors that were TIL-negative. Superscript III and a set of TRAV- and TRBV-specific primers were used to synthesize first-strand cDNA, so that both TCRalpha and TCRbeta chains were covered. TCRs were amplified with Phusion for around 21 PCR cycles, with a constant-region primer paired with the adapter attached to the V primers. The isolated mRNA was amplified using the MessageAmp II aRNA Amplification Kit, with in vitro transcription performed for roughly 15 hours at 37 degrees C. mRNA for TCR sequencing was isolated with the Dynabeads mRNA DIRECT Purification Kit. Indexed Illumina adapters were added in a second 25-cycle Phusion PCR, and the resulting products were purified with AMPure XP beads. In the paper's pipeline: Custom Perl scripts were used to pool TCR sequences that encoded the same protein, to remove out-of-frame sequences, and to calculate the abundance of each clonotype. Any TCR sequence supported by only a single read was excluded from analysis. Among the metrics used to describe the repertoires were Shannon entropy, Gini index, clonality, richness, and the frequency of TCRs shared between repertoires. TCRdb reran the public reads through fastp at Q25 and MiXCR, keeping productive beta chains. Records with the same CDR3 protein are collapsed into one entry carrying the most frequent genes and DNA. These V and J calls are TCRdb output, not the study's own analysis. For this sample there are approximately 15,000 distinct CDR3 sequences; 60% appear just once. The biggest ten clones account for less than 10% of the sample.

CDR1 KGHDR and CDR2 SFDVKD are derived from the germline V gene. From the cysteine through the phenylalanine, the CDR3 covers 13 amino acids. Only the CDR3 region is kept as DNA, spanning 39 bases read in frame from base 1. Here V drops 11 bases and J drops 3 bases, and the junction holds 8 bases not matched to any gene. The chain employs TRBV24-1 and TRBJ2-7; TRBD1 agrees with 8 junctional bases. The sequence was collected from a human donor with advanced metastatic prostate, ovarian, gallbladder or colorectal cancer (not recorded which). This table probably holds off-target reads from a library built for another chain. CDR3 loop: CAIGSGTGYEQYF. The bases are TGTGCCATCGGCTCCGGGACAGGCTACGAGCAGTACTTC.